The 29 T cell receptor beta chains below come from one sample, sequenced in a study of blood T cell repertoires in COVID-19. This table comes from immunoSEQ multiplex PCR, and its TCRdb copy is limited to in-frame clones, with some not included. This table has 250,000 or so clones, around 87% appearing once. The sample comprised peripheral blood. These receptors all stem from a woman aged 60-75 years with COVID-19, enrolled during active disease.

This chain connects TRBV4-2 to TRBJ1-2; D is uncertain. Between the trimmed V and J ends, which lost 3 bases and 5 bases, there was a span of 10 bases. Germline lookup yields CDR1 LGHNA and CDR2 YNFKEQ. The CDR3 consists of 13 residues. The CDR3 protein is CASSQGSKYGYTF. The CDR3 nucleotides read TGTGCCAGCAGCCAGGGCAGCAAGTATGGCTACACCTTC.

The chain employs TRBV2 and TRBJ1-5; 10 bases align to TRBD1. The CDR3 runs to 15 residues. Trimming cost V 6 bases and J 0 bases; bases outside gene matches: 2. The germline CDR1 and CDR2 sequences are SNHLY and FYNNEI. CDR3 residues: CASRGQGISNQPQHF. CDR3 DNA sequence: TGTGCCAGCAGGGGACAGGGGATTAGCAATCAGCCCCAGCATTTT. Complete variable domain (other parts from reference TRBV2 and TRBJ1-5): EPEVTQTPSHQVTQMGQEVILRCVPISNHLYFYWYRQILGQKVEFLVSFYNNEISEKSEIFDDQFSVERPDGSNFTLKIRSTKLEDSAMYFCASRGQGISNQPQHFGDGTRLSIL.

V and J are TRBV24-1 and TRBJ1-2; D not certain. The CDR3 spans 14 residues. Germline loops: CDR1 KGHDR, CDR2 SFDVKD. Trimming left V 3 bases short and J 3 bases short, with 10 bases between. The CDR3 sequence is CATSDTTRYYGYTF. The CDR3 coding sequence is TGTGCCACCAGTGATACTACACGATACTATGGCTACACCTTC.

The chain uses TRBV7-2 and TRBJ1-2; D uncertain. Trimming took off 0 bases at V and 4 bases at J, with 12 bases between the two ends. This CDR3 spans 15 amino acids. Per the germline V gene, CDR1 is SGHTA and CDR2 is FQGNSA. The CDR3 protein is CASSLARVTGYGYTF. DNA for the CDR3: TGTGCCAGCAGCTTAGCCCGGGTGACTGGCTATGGCTACACCTTC.

This chain's CDR3 is CASSGPELGHYQETQYF. The CDR3 DNA reads TGTGCCAGCAGTGGACCCGAACTGGGACATTACCAAGAGACCCAGTACTTC. The chain combines TRBV6-1 with TRBJ2-5, with D tentatively TRBD1 (6 bases). The germline V gene has CDR1 MNHNS and CDR2 SASEGT. V gave up 4 bases and J gave up 0 bases, with 18 bases separating them. This CDR3 has 17 residues.

This clone appeared a single time. This rearrangement joins TRBV4-3 to TRBJ1-2, with TRBD1 identical over 9 bases. The V segment lost 3 bases and the J segment 8 bases; nucleotides outside the gene matches: 4. The germline CDR1 and CDR2 sequences are LGHNA and YSLEER. This CDR3 region has 13 residues. The CDR3 coding sequence is TGCGCCAGCAGCCAGGACAGGGGAGGAGGCTACACCTTC. Encoded protein: CASSQDRGGGYTF.

This chain uses TRBV3-1 (or the pseudogene TRBV3-2) with TRBJ2-7; 7 bases align to TRBD1. Looked up from germline, CDR1 is LGHDT and CDR2 is YNNKEL (reference sequence). This CDR3 region has 19 residues. V dropped 1 base and J dropped 4; count of bases not matched to a gene: 19. The CDR3 reads CASSQVGDRGAPIPYEQYF. The CDR3, as DNA: TGTGCCAGCAGCCAAGTAGGGGACAGAGGAGCTCCGATACCTTACGAGCAGTACTTC.

V usage is TRBV7-2 and J usage is TRBJ1-3; TRBD1 aligns across 7 bases. The CDR3 has 15 residues. In germline, CDR1 is SGHTA, CDR2 FQGNSA. The trim removed 4 bases at V and 2 bases at J, leaving 5 bases unmatched. CDR3 amino acids: CASSYTGATGNTIYF. CDR3 coding DNA: TGTGCCAGCAGCTATACAGGGGCCACTGGAAACACCATATATTTT.

The rearrangement uses TRBV4-1 and TRBJ1-1; 8 bases are shared with TRBD1. CDR1 and CDR2 from the germline V gene are MGHRA and YSYEKL. V shed 0 bases and J 4 bases; nucleotides not matched to a gene: 4. The CDR3 totals 15 residues. The CDR3 coding sequence is TGCGCCAGCAGCCAAGACGCACAGGGGGGCACTGAAGCTTTCTTT. Protein sequence: CASSQDAQGGTEAFF.

V and J are TRBV5-4 and TRBJ1-1; D gene unclear. Trimming cost V 3 bases and J 5 bases, with 14 bases left between them. Germline V gives CDR1 SGHNT, CDR2 YYREEE (reference sequence). The CDR3 loop spans 14 amino acids. In nucleotides, the CDR3 is TGTGCCAGCAGCTCAAGCGGCAGTCGGACTGAAGCTTTCTTT. As protein: CASSSSGSRTEAFF.

This chain connects TRBV18 to TRBJ1-2, with TRBD1 as a possible D gene (5 bases). CDR1 KGHSH and CDR2 LQKENI come from the germline V gene. V was cut by 0 bases and J by 3 bases, with 11 bases left in between. The CDR3 runs to 15 residues. The CDR3 sequence: CASSPPGGDYYGYTF. For the CDR3, the DNA is TGTGCCAGCTCACCACCGGGGGGGGACTACTATGGCTACACCTTC.

This clone was seen a handful of times. The chain is built from TRBV7-2 and TRBJ1-6, with D uncertain. V lost 3 bases to trimming and J lost 0 bases, with 18 bases between them. Germline V gene sequence: CDR1 SGHTA, CDR2 FQGNSA. The length of the CDR3 is 19 residues. CDR3 DNA: TGTGCCAGCAGCTTTCGGTTCCAGACTTCAAGCTCCTATAATTCACCCCTCCACTTT. It is translated as CASSFRFQTSSSYNSPLHF.

V gene TRBV15 combines with J gene TRBJ1-2, with D possibly TRBD1 on 6 matching bases. The V and J ends lost 3 bases and 2 bases respectively, with 10 bases between them. Germline V gene sequence: CDR1 LNHNV, CDR2 YYDKDF (reference sequence). There are 14 residues in the CDR3. In DNA, the CDR3 is TGTGCCACCAGCAGGCCCGGACAGAACTATGGCTACACCTTC. This codes for CATSRPGQNYGYTF. Supplemented by reference TRBV15 and TRBJ1-2, the full variable domain reads DAMVIQNPRYQVTQFGKPVTLSCSQTLNHNVMYWYQQKSSQAPKLLFHYYDKDFNNEADTPDNFQSRRPNTSFCFLDIRSPGLGDTAMYLCATSRPGQNYGYTFGSGTRLTVV.

The CDR3 is CASSSLRPGHHEQYF. The DNA of the CDR3 is TGTGCCAGCAGCTCACTCCGCCCGGGACACCACGAGCAGTACTTC. The V gene is TRBV7-9, the J gene TRBJ2-7, with D perhaps matching TRBD1 (6 bases). Germline V gene lookup returns CDR1 SEHNR and CDR2 FQNEAQ (reference sequence). The CDR3 covers 15 residues. With 4 bases removed from V and 5 bases from J, the gap between germline ends came to 18 bases.

This chain links TRBV5-1 with TRBJ2-1; TRBD2 agrees at 7 bases. CDR1 and CDR2 (germline): SGHRS, YFSETQ. The V and J ends lost 2 bases and 9 bases, in that order; junction bases with no gene match: 8. The CDR3 spans 14 residues. CDR3 nucleotide sequence: TGCGCCAGCAGCTTAGAAGCGGGGTATAGTGAGCAGTTCTTC. Residues: CASSLEAGYSEQFF.

J is TRBJ1-1 and V is TRBV7-2, with TRBD1 identical over 8 bases. CDR3 length: 18 amino acids. Germline values: CDR1 SGHTA, CDR2 FQGNSA. V was clipped by 1 base and J by 0 bases; unmatched bases: 10. The DNA of the CDR3 is TGTGCCAGCAGCTTAGTAGGGCAGGGGGCGACCATGAACACTGAAGCTTTCTTT. Translating gives CASSLVGQGATMNTEAFF.

This sequence joins TRBV4-1 and TRBJ2-2; 7 bases are shared with TRBD1. Germline assignment: CDR1 MGHRA and CDR2 YSYEKL. The junction had 9 bases not matched to a gene; V was cut back by 1 base and J by 1 base. The CDR3 runs 18 residues. The CDR3 is CASSQADRRDRNTGELFF. In DNA, the CDR3 is TGCGCCAGCAGCCAAGCTGACCGCCGGGACAGGAACACCGGGGAGCTGTTTTTT.

The chain couples TRBV7-9 to TRBJ2-2; tentatively, D is TRBD2 (5 bases). CDR1 and CDR2 from the germline V gene are SEHNR and FQNEAQ (reference sequence). The CDR3 is 16 amino acids. V was cut by 5 bases and J by 4 bases, with 17 bases left in between. CDR3 amino acids: CASSSRGQSGTGELFF. The CDR3 DNA follows: TGTGCCAGCAGCAGCCGAGGGCAGTCGGGCACCGGGGAGCTGTTTTTT.

The rearrangement joins TRBV2 to TRBJ1-2, with D hard to call. Looked up from germline, CDR1 is SNHLY and CDR2 is FYNNEI. Trimming pared 1 base from V and 8 bases from J, leaving 14 bases between. The CDR3 is 14 residues long. This chain's CDR3 is CASSEGSTSHGYTF. The CDR3 DNA reads as TGTGCCAGCAGTGAAGGTTCAACATCCCACGGCTACACCTTC.

The J gene is TRBJ2-1, the V gene TRBV20-1; TRBD2 matches at 11 bases. Per germline, CDR1 DFQATT and CDR2 SNEGSKA (reference sequence). Losses at the gene ends were 3 bases for V and 8 bases for J; bases not matched to a gene: 9. The CDR3 spans 15 residues. CDR3 region: CSASFPGLADYEQFF. CDR3 bases: TGCAGTGCTAGTTTCCCGGGACTAGCGGATTATGAGCAGTTCTTC.

The chain links TRBV7-2 to TRBJ1-5; 7 bases line up with TRBD1. The J segment lost 0 bases and the V segment lost 6 bases, leaving 2 bases of the junction unmatched. The CDR3 is made up of 14 amino acids. Per germline, CDR1 SGHTA and CDR2 FQGNSA. CDR3 coding DNA: TGTGCCAGCAGTCGGGACAGTAGCAATCAGCCCCAGCATTTT. Protein sequence: CASSRDSSNQPQHF.

CDR3 in DNA: TGCGCCAGCAGCGAGCGGGCCCGTGCTAATGAAAAACTGTTTTTT. It yields the protein CASSERARANEKLFF. The chain recombines TRBV5-1 with TRBJ1-4, with no clear D. Germline values: CDR1 SGHRS, CDR2 YFSETQ. Trimming shortened V by 4 bases and J by 3 bases, and 13 bases separated the two germline ends. This CDR3 has 15 amino acids.

As to this clone: The sample has other DNA sequences that encode this CDR3 too. The V call is TRBV18, the J call TRBJ1-5, with D perhaps TRBD1 (5 bases). The CDR3 has 14 amino acids. Per the germline V gene, CDR1 is KGHSH and CDR2 is LQKENI. Trimming left V 6 bases short and J 2 bases short, with 11 bases between. CDR3 sequence (DNA): TGTGCCAGCTCCCCGGGGGGTGGCAATCAGCCCCAGCATTTT. Its translation is CASSPGGGNQPQHF.

J is TRBJ1-4 and V is TRBV5-4; TRBD1 is a possible D gene (5 bases). The CDR3 runs 15 residues. Germline V gene sequence: CDR1 SGHNT, CDR2 YYREEE (reference sequence). V lost 0 bases to trimming and J lost 2 bases, with 8 bases between them. The CDR3: CASSLDRGTNEKLFF. The CDR3 region has the DNA TGTGCCAGCAGCTTGGATCGGGGGACTAATGAAAAACTGTTTTTT.

The CDR3 region is CASSEAQRGALYEQYF. DNA for the CDR3: TGTGCCAGCAGTGAAGCTCAGCGGGGGGCCCTCTACGAGCAGTACTTC. The rearrangement uses TRBV6-1 and TRBJ2-7; 9 bases align to TRBD2. Germline V gives CDR1 MNHNS, CDR2 SASEGT. V lost 0 bases to trimming and J lost 3 bases; unmatched junction nucleotides: 6. The CDR3 extends over 16 amino acids.

V and J are TRBV2 and TRBJ1-2, with D possibly being TRBD1 (5 bases). Germline lookup yields CDR1 SNHLY and CDR2 FYNNEI. This CDR3 contains 12 residues. Trimming took off 1 base at V and 7 bases at J, with 7 bases between the two ends. The CDR3 loop reads CASSEDQGGYTF. The CDR3 coding sequence is TGTGCCAGCAGTGAAGACCAGGGTGGCTACACCTTC.

The chain couples TRBV10-3 to TRBJ1-6; tentative D call: TRBD1 (5 bases). Trimming stripped 6 bases from V and 9 bases from J, with 12 bases between. Germline lookup yields CDR1 ENHRY and CDR2 SYGVKD. CDR3 size: 13 residues. The CDR3 spells CAISGHNGSPLHF. CDR3 DNA sequence: TGTGCCATCAGCGGACACAATGGTTCACCCCTCCACTTT.

This chain links TRBV6-5 with TRBJ2-7, with TRBD2 identical over 9 bases. Per the germline V gene, CDR1 is MNHEY and CDR2 is SVGAGI. The CDR3 contains 14 residues. Trimming took 2 bases from V and 3 from J; bases not matched to a gene: 2. The CDR3 nucleotides are TGTGCCAGCAGTTACGCGGGGGGGGACTACGAGCAGTACTTC. Translation gives CASSYAGGDYEQYF.

For the CDR3, the DNA is TGTGCCAGCAGCTTAGCAGGCGGGGGGGCCTACGAGCAGTACTTC. Translating it yields CASSLAGGGAYEQYF. The chain joins TRBV11-2 to TRBJ2-7; 9 bases are a match to TRBD2. J lost 2 bases, V lost 1 base, and 3 bases had no gene match. Germline V gene lookup returns CDR1 SGHAT and CDR2 FQNNGV. The CDR3 covers 15 residues.